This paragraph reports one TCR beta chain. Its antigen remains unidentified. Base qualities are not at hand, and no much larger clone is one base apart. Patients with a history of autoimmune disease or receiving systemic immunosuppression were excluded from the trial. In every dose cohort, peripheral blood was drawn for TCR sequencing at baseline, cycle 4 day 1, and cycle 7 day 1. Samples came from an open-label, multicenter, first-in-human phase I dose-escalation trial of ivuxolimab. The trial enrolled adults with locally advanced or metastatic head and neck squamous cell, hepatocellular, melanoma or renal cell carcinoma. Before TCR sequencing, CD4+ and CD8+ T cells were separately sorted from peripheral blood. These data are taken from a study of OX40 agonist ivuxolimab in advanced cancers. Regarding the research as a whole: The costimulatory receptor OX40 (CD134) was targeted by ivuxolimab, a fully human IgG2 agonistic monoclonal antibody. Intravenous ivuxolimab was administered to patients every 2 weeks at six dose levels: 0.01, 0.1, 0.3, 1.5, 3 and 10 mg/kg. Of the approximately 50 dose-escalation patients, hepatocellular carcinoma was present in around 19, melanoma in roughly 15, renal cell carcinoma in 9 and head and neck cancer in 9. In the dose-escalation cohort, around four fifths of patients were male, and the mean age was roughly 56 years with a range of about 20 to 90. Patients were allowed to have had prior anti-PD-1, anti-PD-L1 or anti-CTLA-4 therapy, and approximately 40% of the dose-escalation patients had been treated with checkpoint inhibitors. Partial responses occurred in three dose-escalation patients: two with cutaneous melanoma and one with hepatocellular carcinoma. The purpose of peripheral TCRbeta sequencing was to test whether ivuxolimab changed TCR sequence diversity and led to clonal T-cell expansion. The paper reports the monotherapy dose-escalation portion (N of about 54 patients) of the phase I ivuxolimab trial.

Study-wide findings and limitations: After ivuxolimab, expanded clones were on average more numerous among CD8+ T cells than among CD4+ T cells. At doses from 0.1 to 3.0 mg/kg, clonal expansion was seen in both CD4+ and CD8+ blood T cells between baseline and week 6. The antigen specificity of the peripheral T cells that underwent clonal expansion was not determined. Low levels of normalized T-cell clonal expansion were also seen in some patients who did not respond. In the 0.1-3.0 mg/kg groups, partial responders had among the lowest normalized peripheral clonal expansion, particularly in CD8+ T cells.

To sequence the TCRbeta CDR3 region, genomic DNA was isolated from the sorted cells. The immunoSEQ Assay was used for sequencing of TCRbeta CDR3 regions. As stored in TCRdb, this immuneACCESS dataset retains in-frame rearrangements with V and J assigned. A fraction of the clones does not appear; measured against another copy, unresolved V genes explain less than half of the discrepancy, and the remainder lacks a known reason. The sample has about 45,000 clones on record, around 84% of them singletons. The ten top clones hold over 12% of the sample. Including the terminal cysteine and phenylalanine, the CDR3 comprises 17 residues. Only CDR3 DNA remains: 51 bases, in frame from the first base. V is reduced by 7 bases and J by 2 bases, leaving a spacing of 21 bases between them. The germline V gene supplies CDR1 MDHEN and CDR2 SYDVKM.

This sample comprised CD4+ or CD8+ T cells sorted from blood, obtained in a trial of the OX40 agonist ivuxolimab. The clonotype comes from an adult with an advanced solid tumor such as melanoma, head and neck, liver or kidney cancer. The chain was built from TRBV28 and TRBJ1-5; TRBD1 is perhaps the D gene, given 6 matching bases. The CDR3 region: CASTNLGGAWGNQPQHF. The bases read TGTGCCAGCACAAACCTGGGGGGGGCATGGGGCAATCAGCCCCAGCATTTT.